This T cell receptor (beta chain) was sequenced in a study of PD-1 blockade in classical Hodgkin lymphoma. Study-wide results and limits: Newly diagnosed patients were reported to exhibit reduced baseline TCR diversity relative to healthy donors. Factors driving the repertoire differences, possibly disease activity or prior therapy, remain undefined. Exclusion removed patients who began nivolumab under 1 year after ASCT.

This clone was detected a few times. Its matching antigen is unknown. Trimming pared 3 bases from V and 4 bases from J, leaving 13 bases between. The germline V gene has CDR1 SGHTA and CDR2 FQGTGA. CDR3 length equals 15 residues. The time point was: cycle 4 day 1 (C4D1), after less than 7 weeks of nivolumab. All the patients suffered relapse after autologous stem cell transplantation, and brentuximab vedotin exposure differed. Progressive disease, partial response or complete response was each patient's best response. Generated by immunoSEQ multiplex PCR, the TCRdb table keeps only in-frame clones and is missing some. The sample holds tens of thousands of clones, roughly 78% seen once.

The receptor was isolated from a human donor with classical Hodgkin lymphoma. The rearrangement joins TRBV7-3 to TRBJ2-1; tentatively, D is TRBD1 (6 bases). Material: peripheral blood mononuclear cells (PBMCs), obtained before the fourth cycle of nivolumab. This chain's CDR3 is CASSFTRGGYNEQFF. As DNA, the CDR3 is TGTGCCAGCAGCTTTACTAGAGGGGGATACAATGAGCAGTTCTTC. Full variable domain (outside the CDR3, taken from reference TRBV7-3 and TRBJ2-1): GAGVSQTPSNKVTEKGKYVELRCDPISGHTALYWYRQSLGQGPEFLIYFQGTGAADDSGLPNDRFFAVRPEGSVSTLKIQRTERGDSAVYLCASSFTRGGYNEQFFGPGTRLTVL.